This T cell receptor beta chain was sequenced during a study of T cell responses to AZD1222 COVID-19 vaccine. Study-wide results and caveats: It should be noted that donors were predominantly white British and more often female, and clonal diversity was possibly underestimated.

Points on this clone: Its antigen is not known.

Per the germline V gene, CDR1 is SGHTA and CDR2 is FQGNSA. The CDR3 is 16 residues long. The V and J ends lost 5 bases and 3 bases, in that order; junction bases with no gene match: 8. The protocol was immunoSEQ multiplex PCR, while the TCRdb copy is restricted to in-frame clones and leaves out a portion. The data contain 150,000 to 250,000 clones, roughly nine tenths of them singletons. Researchers grouped second doses given at about 4 or about 12 weeks into one pool. This TCR came from an adult who received the AZD1222 COVID-19 vaccine. The material sequenced was peripheral blood, taken 28 days after the second AZD1222 dose. The V call is TRBV7-2, the J call TRBJ2-1; the match to TRBD1 covers 9 bases. The CDR3 nucleotides are TGTGCCAGCAGCCCCGCGGGACAGGGATACTACAATGAGCAGTTCTTC. Amino acids: CASSPAGQGYYNEQFF.